This TCR beta chain stems from a study of blood T cell repertoires in COVID-19. Study context: Sources were T cells, B-cell-depleted T cells, or PBMCs; the material itself was cDNA or gDNA.

How the authors handled the data: Nucleated cell counts were estimated from reference gene primer amplification. Using immunoSEQ multiplex PCR, the repertoire was profiled, and TCRdb retains in-frame clones only, with some absent. V and J calls and clone size are given by that table; D and trimming were obtained from the DNA. This table has about 200,000 clones, around four fifths appearing once. V was clipped by 5 bases and J by 5 bases; unmatched bases: 5. The CDR3 length is 15 residues. The germline V gene encodes CDR1 MDHEN and CDR2 SYDVKM. The rearrangement uses TRBV28 and TRBJ2-1; 11 bases align to TRBD1. Source material: peripheral blood. The receptor's source is a human donor with acute or convalescent COVID-19. The donor label of this sample is uncertain. The CDR3 here is CASSPDRGLNNEQFF. CDR3 nucleotide sequence: TGTGCCAGCAGTCCGGACAGGGGGCTCAACAATGAGCAGTTCTTC. The whole variable domain, filled in from reference TRBV28 and TRBJ2-1, reads DVKVTQSSRYLVKRTGEKVFLECVQDMDHENMFWYRQDPGLGLRLIYFSYDVKMKEKGDIPEGYSVSREKKERFSLILESASTNQTSMYLCASSPDRGLNNEQFFGPGTRLTVL.